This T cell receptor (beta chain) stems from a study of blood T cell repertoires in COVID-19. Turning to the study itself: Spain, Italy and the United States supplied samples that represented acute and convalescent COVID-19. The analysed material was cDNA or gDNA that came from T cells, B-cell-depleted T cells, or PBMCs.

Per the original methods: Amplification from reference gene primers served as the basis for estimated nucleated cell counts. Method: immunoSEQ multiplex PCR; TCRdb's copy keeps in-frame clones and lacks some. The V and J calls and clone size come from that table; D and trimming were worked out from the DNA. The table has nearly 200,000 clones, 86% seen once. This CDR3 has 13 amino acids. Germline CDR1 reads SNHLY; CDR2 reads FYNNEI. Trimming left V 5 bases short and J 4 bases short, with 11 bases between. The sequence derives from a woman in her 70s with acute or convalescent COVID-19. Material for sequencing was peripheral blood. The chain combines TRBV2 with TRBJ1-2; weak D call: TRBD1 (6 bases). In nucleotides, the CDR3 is TGTGCCAGCAGTCTCACAGGGAGCTATGGCTACACCTTC. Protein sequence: CASSLTGSYGYTF.